A single sample gave rise to the 21 T cell receptor beta chains below, sequenced in a study of T cell repertoires in cytomegalovirus infection. For these receptors, no antigen is known. In TCRdb, the reads were re-called with MiXCR into one record per CDR3 protein. The sample lists around 770,000 distinct CDR3 sequences; roughly 29% were seen once. The sample in question was cultured CD8+ T cells from PBMCs, obtained from culture after CMV antigen stimulation. Receptors originate from a human donor in good health (CMV status not recorded). Some clones in this sample may be carry-over from other donors' samples.

This clonotype was found a few times. This chain connects TRBV7-6 to TRBJ2-7; unclear D gene. Trimming shortened V by 3 bases and J by 6 bases, and 12 bases separated the two germline ends. Germline V gene sequence: CDR1 SGHVS, CDR2 FNYEAQ. This CDR3 contains 13 residues. The CDR3 reads CASSLVSKGEQYF. The DNA of the CDR3 is TGTGCCAGCAGCTTGGTGTCGAAGGGCGAGCAGTACTTC.

CDR3: CASSYVPTGHTEAFF. CDR3 sequence (DNA): TGTGCCAGCAGTTACGTACCGACAGGGCACACTGAAGCTTTCTTT. This rearrangement joins TRBV6-2 or TRBV6-3 to TRBJ1-1, with 7 bases aligning to TRBD1. V gave up 2 bases and J gave up 3 bases; unmatched junction bases: 6. The germline CDR1 and CDR2 sequences are MNHEY and SVGEGT. The CDR3 is made up of 15 amino acids.

As DNA, the CDR3 is TGTGCCAGCAGCTTAGCAGGACACTTCTACGAGCAGTACTTC. Translation gives CASSLAGHFYEQYF. This sequence joins TRBV7-8 and TRBJ2-7; D may be TRBD1 (5 bases). The length of the CDR3 is 14 residues. Germline loops: CDR1 SGHVS, CDR2 FQNEAQ. Deletions cut 0 bases from V and 3 bases from J, with 9 bases between.

This clonotype was detected only a few times. The gene calls are TRBV5-6 and TRBJ2-3; the match to TRBD2 covers 15 bases. The trim removed 7 bases at V and 0 bases at J, leaving 6 bases unmatched. The CDR3 has 17 amino acids. Germline-derived CDR1 and CDR2 are SGHDT and YYEEEE. The CDR3 bases are TGTGCCAGCTCGGGACTAGCGGGGGGAGATAGCACAGATACGCAGTATTTT. This encodes CASSGLAGGDSTDTQYF.

The CDR3 protein is CASSFSGGYEQYV. The CDR3 DNA follows: TGTGCCAGCAGCTTTAGCGGGGGCTACGAGCAGTACGTC. J is TRBJ2-7 and V is TRBV7-2; the match to TRBD2 covers 9 bases. Germline CDR1 SGHTA, CDR2 FQGNSA. V trimming: 3 bases; J trimming: 3 bases; junction bases outside the gene matches: 0. This CDR3 has 13 residues.

The chain joins TRBV7-9 to TRBJ2-3, with D unresolved. Germline V gives CDR1 SEHNR, CDR2 FQNEAQ (reference sequence). The CDR3 has 13 residues. V was shortened by 8 bases and J by 0 bases, with 9 bases between the two germline ends. This CDR3 reads CASQPPSTDTQYF. CDR3 sequence (DNA): TGTGCCAGCCAACCCCCTAGCACAGATACGCAGTATTTT.

This clonotype was seen only a few times. This rearrangement joins TRBV6-6 to TRBJ1-2, with a possible D match to TRBD1 (6 bases). V lost 6 bases and J 3 bases, leaving 8 bases between the germline ends. The CDR3 sequence is 12 residues long. Germline V gives CDR1 MNHNY, CDR2 SVGAGI (reference sequence). The CDR3 sequence: CASRTGDYGYTF. The CDR3 DNA reads as TGTGCCAGCAGGACAGGCGACTATGGCTACACCTTC.

This clonotype was detected a few times. CDR3 coding DNA: TGTGCCAGCAGTCCGCTAGGGACAGGGGGTGGCAATCAGCCCCAGCATTTT. It yields the protein CASSPLGTGGGNQPQHF. The chain couples TRBV27 to TRBJ1-5, with 11 bases matching TRBD1. Per the germline V gene, CDR1 is MNHEY and CDR2 is SMNVEV (reference sequence). The CDR3 spans 17 residues. After removal of 5 bases from V and 2 bases from J, the junction contained 8 bases not matched to a gene.

The rearrangement joins TRBV4-3 to TRBJ1-6; no clear D. Trimming stripped 4 bases from V and 6 bases from J, with 10 bases between. The CDR3 is 14 residues long. The germline CDR1 and CDR2 sequences are LGHNA and YSLEER. The DNA of the CDR3 is TGCGCCAGCAGCCCCACATGGGTTAATTCACCCCTCCACTTT. This translates into CASSPTWVNSPLHF.

A few counts support this clonotype. This rearrangement joins TRBV24-1 to TRBJ2-3; D uncertain. This CDR3 contains 13 residues. Germline V CDR1 and CDR2: KGHDR, SFDVKD. The V and J ends lost 4 bases and 6 bases respectively, with 10 bases between them. In DNA, the CDR3 is TGTGCCACCAGTGACCCGCAGAGTGATACGCAGTATTTT. It codes for CATSDPQSDTQYF.

This clonotype was recorded once. The chain uses TRBV9 and TRBJ2-3; perhaps TRBD2 as D (5 bases). Germline CDR1 SGDLS, CDR2 YYNGEE. V dropped 0 bases and J dropped 2 bases, with 13 bases sitting between them. This CDR3 has 16 residues. CDR3: CASSVESGSATDTQYF. For the CDR3, the DNA is TGTGCCAGCAGCGTAGAGTCGGGGTCTGCCACAGATACGCAGTATTTT. Variable domain in full (rest from reference TRBV9 and TRBJ2-3): DSGVTQTPKHLITATGQRVTLRCSPRSGDLSVYWYQQSLDQGLQFLIQYYNGEERAKGNILERFSAQQFPDLHSELNLSSLELGDSALYFCASSVESGSATDTQYFGPGTRLTVL.

The gene calls are TRBV29-1 and TRBJ1-2; D unclear. The CDR3 runs 12 residues. V shed 0 bases and J shed 4 bases, with 6 bases lying between them. CDR1 is SQVTM and CDR2 is ANQGSEA in the germline V gene. The CDR3 nucleotides are TGCAGCGTTGAAGAGGGAATCTATGGCTACACCTTC. Translated: CSVEEGIYGYTF. Using reference TRBV29-1 and TRBJ1-2 for the parts outside the CDR3, the full variable domain is SAVISQKPSRDICQRGTSLTIQCQVDSQVTMMFWYRQQPGQSLTLIATANQGSEATYESGFVIDKFPISRPNLTFSTLTVSNMSPEDSSIYLCSVEEGIYGYTFGSGTRLTVV.

This sequence joins TRBV27 and TRBJ1-1; no firm D call. The ends were cut back, 1 base at V and 1 base at J, with 10 bases in the middle. The CDR3 sequence is 15 residues long. Per the germline V gene, CDR1 is MNHEY and CDR2 is SMNVEV (reference sequence). CDR3 sequence: CASSLFASANTEAFF. The DNA for the CDR3 is TGTGCCAGCAGTTTATTTGCCAGTGCGAACACTGAAGCTTTCTTT.

This clonotype was recorded once. The chain links TRBV19 to TRBJ2-1; TRBD2 agrees at 9 bases. This CDR3 has 14 residues. The germline V gene has CDR1 LNHDA and CDR2 SQIVND (reference sequence). V was clipped by 3 bases and J by 8 bases; unmatched bases: 5. In DNA form, the CDR3 reads TGTGCCAGTAGTATTCTAGCGGGGTATCATGAGCAGTTCTTC. Protein product: CASSILAGYHEQFF.

V usage is TRBV7-9 and J usage is TRBJ2-7; 10 nucleotides line up with TRBD1. The CDR3 runs 15 residues. CDR1 and CDR2 from the germline V gene are SEHNR and FQNEAQ (reference sequence). The J segment lost 3 bases and the V segment lost 3 bases, leaving 5 bases of the junction unmatched. The CDR3 spells CASSFRTGGFYEQYF. Here the CDR3 DNA reads TGTGCCAGCAGCTTCCGGACAGGGGGATTCTACGAGCAGTACTTC.

The V and J genes are TRBV27 and TRBJ1-3; no reliable D call. V lost 6 bases and J lost 4, with 10 bases in between. Looked up from germline, CDR1 is MNHEY and CDR2 is SMNVEV (reference sequence). The CDR3 length is 13 residues. This CDR3 is CASSPKRGNTIYF. In DNA form, the CDR3 reads TGTGCCAGCAGCCCAAAGAGGGGAAACACCATATATTTT.

This clonotype was found a few times. The chain combines TRBV27 with TRBJ2-3; D not resolved. Germline-derived CDR1 and CDR2 are MNHEY and SMNVEV (reference sequence). The CDR3 loop spans 16 amino acids. V dropped 2 bases and J dropped 2 bases, with 14 bases sitting between them. The CDR3 DNA reads as TGTGCCAGCAGTTTACAGTCTCCCGTTGACACAGATACGCAGTATTTT. Its translation: CASSLQSPVDTDTQYF.

The sample holds a few counts of this clonotype. The chain links TRBV15 to TRBJ2-1, with 10 bases matching TRBD1. The junction had 5 bases not matched to a gene; V was cut back by 4 bases and J by 5 bases. The CDR3 totals 15 residues. The germline CDR1 and CDR2 sequences are LNHNV and YYDKDF (reference sequence). The CDR3 sequence is CATSKDRGLDNEQFF. The CDR3 DNA follows: TGTGCCACCAGCAAAGACAGGGGGCTCGACAATGAGCAGTTCTTC. The full variable domain, completed using reference TRBV15 and TRBJ2-1, is DAMVIQNPRYQVTQFGKPVTLSCSQTLNHNVMYWYQQKSSQAPKLLFHYYDKDFNNEADTPDNFQSRRPNTSFCFLDIRSPGLGDTAMYLCATSKDRGLDNEQFFGPGTRLTVL.

This clonotype was seen a handful of times. The chain links TRBV28 to TRBJ2-1, with D possibly matching TRBD1 (6 bases). Deletions cut 5 bases from V and 2 bases from J, with 13 bases between. Germline V gene lookup returns CDR1 MDHEN and CDR2 SYDVKM. CDR3 length equals 15 residues. CDR3 protein: CASSHTGPAYNEQFF. The CDR3 nucleotides are TGTGCCAGCAGTCATACAGGGCCCGCCTACAATGAGCAGTTCTTC.

The V and J genes are TRBV19 and TRBJ1-6, with 10 bases identical to TRBD1. J lost 12 bases, V lost 10 bases, and 9 bases had no gene match. Germline CDR1 is LNHDA and CDR2 is SQIVND (reference sequence). This CDR3 region has 13 residues. The CDR3 region has the DNA TGTGCCACCATGGGACAGGGGATCGGACCCCTCCACTTT. This encodes CATMGQGIGPLHF.

Many counts were recorded for this clonotype. This sequence joins TRBV7-8 and TRBJ1-5; D uncertain. Germline V CDR1 and CDR2: SGHVS, FQNEAQ. With 1 base removed from V and 4 bases from J, the gap between germline ends came to 23 bases. The CDR3 is made up of 19 amino acids. In DNA, the CDR3 is TGTGCCAGCAGCTTAGGGAGTATGTGGAAGACAAAACCAAATCAGCCCCAGCATTTT. The encoded protein is CASSLGSMWKTKPNQPQHF.